The entry below describes one T cell receptor beta chain. The antigen is unknown. Only in-frame clones appear in the TCRdb table, and some are missing; sequencing was by immunoSEQ multiplex PCR. The sample lists 100,000 to 150,000 clones, 70% to 85% occurring once. This CDR3 region has 15 residues. Germline V gives CDR1 SGHTA, CDR2 FQGNSA. V lost 3 bases to trimming and J lost 6 bases; unmatched junction nucleotides: 8. The entry originates in a study of T cell responses to AZD1222 COVID-19 vaccine. Findings of the study overall: At baseline, just 6 or 7 AZD1222 recipients tested seropositive. Recipients of two AZD1222 doses showed rising Spike-specific TCR breadth and depth. In the spike-specific TCR repertoire, nearly half reportedly target unmutated variant regions.

This rearrangement joins TRBV7-2 to TRBJ2-1, with TRBD1 identical over 7 bases. This specimen consisted of peripheral blood, obtained 28 days after the second AZD1222 dose. The receptor was isolated from an adult who received the AZD1222 COVID-19 vaccine. The CDR3 region is CASSLNRGFGNEQFF. The CDR3 coding sequence is TGTGCCAGCAGCTTGAACAGGGGTTTTGGCAATGAGCAGTTCTTC.